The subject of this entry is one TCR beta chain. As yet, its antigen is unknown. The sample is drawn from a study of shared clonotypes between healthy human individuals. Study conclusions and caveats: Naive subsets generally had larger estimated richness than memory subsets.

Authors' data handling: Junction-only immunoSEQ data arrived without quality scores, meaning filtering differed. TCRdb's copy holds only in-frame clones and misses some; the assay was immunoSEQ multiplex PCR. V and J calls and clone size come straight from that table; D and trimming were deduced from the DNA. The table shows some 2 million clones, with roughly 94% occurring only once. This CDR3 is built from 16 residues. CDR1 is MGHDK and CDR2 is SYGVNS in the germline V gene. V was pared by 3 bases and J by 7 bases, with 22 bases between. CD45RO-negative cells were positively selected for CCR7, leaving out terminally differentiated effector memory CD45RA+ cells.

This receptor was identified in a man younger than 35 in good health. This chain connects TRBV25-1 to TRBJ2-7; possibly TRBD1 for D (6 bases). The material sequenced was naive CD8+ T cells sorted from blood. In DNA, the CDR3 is TGTGCCAGCAGTGACAGAGCCTCACAGGGCCGTTGGGAGCAGTACTTC. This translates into CASSDRASQGRWEQYF.